Listed here is a single T cell receptor beta chain. These data originate in a study of blood T cell repertoires in COVID-19. CDR3 size: 15 residues. V lost 5 bases, J lost 0 bases, and 13 bases lay in between. The germline V gene encodes CDR1 KGHSH and CDR2 LQKENI. How the authors handled the data: Nucleated cell counts were estimated from reference gene primer amplification. The protocol was immunoSEQ multiplex PCR, while the TCRdb copy is restricted to in-frame clones and leaves out a portion. The V and J calls and clone size are taken from that table; D and trimming were inferred from the DNA. The sample consists of around 200,000 clones, around 83% of them appearing once.

The chain links TRBV18 to TRBJ1-1, with D perhaps matching TRBD1 (6 bases). The sequenced sample consisted of peripheral blood. The origin of this receptor is a woman of 80 years or more with acute or convalescent COVID-19. CDR3 amino acids: CASSSGVPVNTEAFF. The CDR3 DNA reads TGTGCCAGCTCATCAGGGGTCCCAGTGAACACTGAAGCTTTCTTT.